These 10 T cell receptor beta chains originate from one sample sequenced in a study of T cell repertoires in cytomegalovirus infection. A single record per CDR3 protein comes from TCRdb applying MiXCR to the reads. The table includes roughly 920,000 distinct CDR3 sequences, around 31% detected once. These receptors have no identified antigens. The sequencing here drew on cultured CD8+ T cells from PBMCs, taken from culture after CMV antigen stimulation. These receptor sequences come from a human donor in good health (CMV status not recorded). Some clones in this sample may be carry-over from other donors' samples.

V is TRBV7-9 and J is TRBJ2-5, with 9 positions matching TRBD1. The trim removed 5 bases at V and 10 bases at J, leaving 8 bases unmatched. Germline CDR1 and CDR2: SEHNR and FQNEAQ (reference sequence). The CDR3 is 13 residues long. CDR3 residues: CASSPRDREGQYF. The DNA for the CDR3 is TGTGCCAGCAGCCCCCGGGACAGGGAAGGCCAGTACTTC.

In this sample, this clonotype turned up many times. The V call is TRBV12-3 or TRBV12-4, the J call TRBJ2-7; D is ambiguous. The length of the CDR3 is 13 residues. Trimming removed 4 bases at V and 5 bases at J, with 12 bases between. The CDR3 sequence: CASSSGRVHEQYF. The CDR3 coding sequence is TGTGCCAGCAGTTCGGGCCGAGTCCACGAGCAGTACTTC.

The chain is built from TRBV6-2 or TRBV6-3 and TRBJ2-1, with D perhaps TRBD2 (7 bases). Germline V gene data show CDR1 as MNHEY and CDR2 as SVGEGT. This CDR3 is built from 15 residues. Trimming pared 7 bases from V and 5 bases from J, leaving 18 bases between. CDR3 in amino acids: CASNPLGGPNNEQFF. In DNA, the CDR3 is TGTGCCAGCAACCCCCTCGGGGGGCCAAACAATGAGCAGTTCTTC.

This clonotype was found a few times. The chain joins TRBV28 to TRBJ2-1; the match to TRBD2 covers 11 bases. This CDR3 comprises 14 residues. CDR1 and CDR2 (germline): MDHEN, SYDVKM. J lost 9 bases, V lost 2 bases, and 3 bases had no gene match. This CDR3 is CASSLVAGGLEQFF. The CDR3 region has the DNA TGTGCCAGCAGTTTAGTAGCGGGGGGGCTTGAGCAGTTCTTC.

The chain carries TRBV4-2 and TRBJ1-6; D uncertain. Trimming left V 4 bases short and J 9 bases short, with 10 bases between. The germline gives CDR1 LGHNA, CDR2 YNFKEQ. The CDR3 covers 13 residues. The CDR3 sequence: CASSPNTGSPLHF. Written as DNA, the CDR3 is TGTGCCAGCAGCCCTAATACGGGTTCACCCCTCCACTTT.

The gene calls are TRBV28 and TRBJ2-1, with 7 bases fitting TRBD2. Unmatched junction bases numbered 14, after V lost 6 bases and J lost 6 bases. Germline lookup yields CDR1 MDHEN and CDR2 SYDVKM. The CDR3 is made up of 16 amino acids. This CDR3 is CASSPLTMGGINEQFF. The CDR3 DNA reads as TGTGCCAGCAGCCCCTTGACTATGGGGGGGATCAATGAGCAGTTCTTC.

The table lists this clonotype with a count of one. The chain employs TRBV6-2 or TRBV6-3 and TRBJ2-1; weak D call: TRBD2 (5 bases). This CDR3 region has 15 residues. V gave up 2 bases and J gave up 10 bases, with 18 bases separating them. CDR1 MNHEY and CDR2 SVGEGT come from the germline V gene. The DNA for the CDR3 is TGTGCCAGCAGTTACGACTACCAAGAGACACCGGAGCAGTTCTTC. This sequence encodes CASSYDYQETPEQFF.

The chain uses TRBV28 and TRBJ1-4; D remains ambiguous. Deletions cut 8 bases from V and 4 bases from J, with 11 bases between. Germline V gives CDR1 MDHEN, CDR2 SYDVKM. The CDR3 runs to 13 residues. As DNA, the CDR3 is TGTGCCAGCCTCGGGAGGGATAATGAAAAACTGTTTTTT. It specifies CASLGRDNEKLFF. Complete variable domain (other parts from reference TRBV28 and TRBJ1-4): DVKVTQSSRYLVKRTGEKVFLECVQDMDHENMFWYRQDPGLGLRLIYFSYDVKMKEKGDIPEGYSVSREKKERFSLILESASTNQTSMYLCASLGRDNEKLFFGSGTQLSVL.

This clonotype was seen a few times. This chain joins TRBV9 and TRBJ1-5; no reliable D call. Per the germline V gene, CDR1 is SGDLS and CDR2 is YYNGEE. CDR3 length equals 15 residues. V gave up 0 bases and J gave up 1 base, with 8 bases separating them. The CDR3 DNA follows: TGTGCCAGCAGCGTAGGGTCATTGAGCAATCAGCCCCAGCATTTT. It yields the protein CASSVGSLSNQPQHF.

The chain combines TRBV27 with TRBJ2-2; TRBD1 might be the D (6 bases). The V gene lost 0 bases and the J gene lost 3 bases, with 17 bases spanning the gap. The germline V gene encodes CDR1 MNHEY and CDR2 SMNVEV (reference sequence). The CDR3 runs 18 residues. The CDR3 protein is CASSLSGLKQGDTGELFF. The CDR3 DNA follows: TGTGCCAGCAGTTTATCCGGCCTTAAACAGGGAGACACCGGGGAGCTGTTTTTT.